The text below deals with one T cell receptor (beta chain). Its antigen remains unidentified. With 60 Vbeta and 13 Jbeta primers, the PCR was carried out. Repertoires were generated with immunoSEQ multiplex PCR, while TCRdb's copy carries only in-frame clones and drops some. This sample has 200,000 to 300,000 clones, with 84% found just once. The source of the sample is a study of cytomegalovirus exposure and HLA in healthy donors. Donors consisted of healthy bone marrow donors. Germline-derived CDR1 and CDR2 are MNHNS and SASEGT. V lost 6 bases and J lost 2, with 14 bases in between. CDR3 length: 14 amino acids. Findings and limits, study-wide: Relative to the approximately 700-donor mean, N-insertions were reportedly fewer in an Asian-associated ancestry cluster in a later analysis. Most TCR beta V segments were productive about 87% or about 30% of the time in an earlier analysis.

The sequenced sample consisted of PBMCs. This clonotype was obtained from a woman aged 40 to 50 in good health and CMV-seropositive. The chain couples TRBV6-1 to TRBJ2-7, with D hard to call. The CDR3 nucleotides are TGTGCCAGCAGGGAAACCGGGTGGACCTACGAGCAGTACTTC. Translation gives CASRETGWTYEQYF.